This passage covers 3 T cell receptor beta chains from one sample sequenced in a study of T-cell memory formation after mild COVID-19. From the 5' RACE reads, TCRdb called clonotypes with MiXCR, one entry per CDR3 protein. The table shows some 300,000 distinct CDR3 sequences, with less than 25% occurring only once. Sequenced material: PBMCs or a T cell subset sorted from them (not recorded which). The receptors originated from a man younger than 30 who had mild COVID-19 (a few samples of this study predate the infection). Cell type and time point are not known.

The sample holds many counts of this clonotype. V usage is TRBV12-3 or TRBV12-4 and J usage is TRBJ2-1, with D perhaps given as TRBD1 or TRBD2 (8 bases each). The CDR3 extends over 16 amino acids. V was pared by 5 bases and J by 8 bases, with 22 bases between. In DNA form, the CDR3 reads TGTGCCAGCAGTGCGCAGGGGGCGGGGGGATCCCATGAGCAGTTCTTC. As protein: CASSAQGAGGSHEQFF.

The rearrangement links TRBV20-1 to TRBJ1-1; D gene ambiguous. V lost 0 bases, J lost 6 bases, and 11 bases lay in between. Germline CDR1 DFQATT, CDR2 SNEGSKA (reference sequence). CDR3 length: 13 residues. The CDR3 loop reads CSARDLSRPEAFF. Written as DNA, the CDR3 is TGCAGTGCTAGAGATCTCTCTAGACCTGAAGCTTTCTTT.

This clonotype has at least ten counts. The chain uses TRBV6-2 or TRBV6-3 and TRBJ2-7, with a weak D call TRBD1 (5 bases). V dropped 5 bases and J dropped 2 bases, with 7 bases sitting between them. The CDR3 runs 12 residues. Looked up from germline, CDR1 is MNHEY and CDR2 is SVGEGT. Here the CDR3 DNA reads TGTGCCAGCAGTCGACAGACCTACGAGCAGTACTTC. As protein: CASSRQTYEQYF.